A selection of T cell receptor beta chains follows, all from one sample in a study of a mutant IDH1 vaccine in newly diagnosed glioma. Here immunoSEQ multiplex PCR was the method, and the copy in TCRdb shows in-frame clones only, minus some. The sample contains tens of thousands of clones, 90% to 95% of which appear only once. These receptors have no known antigen. The material sequenced was PBMCs, taken from a glioma patient whose treatment included an IDH1 peptide vaccine. These receptors all come from a man aged 45-65 years with glioma. The CDR3 runs from the conserved cysteine through the conserved F or W. The D gene is left open where the match is weak. Rows give clone size only sometimes, using once, few, many, or a class for an expanded clone.

>TRBV15|NA|NA|TRBJ2-7
TGTGCCACCAGCAGAGGTGGGGGGGCGGGAGAGCAGTACTTC
CATSRGGGAGEQYF
>TRBV4-2|NA|NA|TRBJ1-1
TGTGCCAGCAGCCAAGACGACCTTGGGCTAGAGGCTGAAGCTTTCTTT
CASSQDDLGLEAEAFF
>TRBV2|NA|NA|TRBJ1-1
TGTGCCAGCAGCGACGTAAGGGTGCCGGCCTCTGAAGCTTTCTTT
CASSDVRVPASEAFF
>TRBV4-3|NA|NA|TRBJ2-1
TGCGCCAGCAGCCAAGACCTCCGCAATGAGCAGTTCTTC
CASSQDLRNEQFF
>TRBV7-2|NA|TRBD1|TRBJ1-5
TGTGCCAGCAGCGACAGGGGGTTTAAGCCCCAGCATTTT
CASSDRGFKPQHF
>TRBV9|NA|NA|TRBJ1-5
TGTGCCAGCAGCGTAGGCTCAGGGGATTCCGGTCAGCCCCAGCATTTT
CASSVGSGDSGQPQHF
>TRBV9|once|TRBD1|TRBJ1-2
TGTGCCAGCAGCGCCGGACAGGGAAACTATGGCTACACCTTC
CASSAGQGNYGYTF
>TRBV6-5|once|NA|TRBJ1-6
TGTGCCAGCAGTTACTCGGGGAGCTCCTATAATTCACCCCTCCACTTT
CASSYSGSSYNSPLHF
>TRBV28|NA|NA|TRBJ1-2
TGTGCCAGCAGTTTAAGGTCAGGGAGCGGCTACACCTTC
CASSLRSGSGYTF
>TRBV4-3|once|NA|TRBJ1-3
TGCGCCAGCAGCCAAGGGTTTGGAAACACCATATATTTT
CASSQGFGNTIYF
>TRBV19|NA|NA|TRBJ2-2
TGTGCCAGTAGTGTTACTACGACGGGCACCGGGGAGCTGTTTTTT
CASSVTTTGTGELFF
>TRBV19|NA|TRBD1|TRBJ2-7
TGTGCCAGCGACCCGGGACAGGGGGCGAACTACGAGCAGTACTTC
CASDPGQGANYEQYF
>TRBV5-1|NA|NA|TRBJ2-5
TGCGCCAGCAGCTTGGCCTGGGGGTTGTACCAAGAGACCCAGTACTTC
CASSLAWGLYQETQYF
>TRBV9|once|NA|TRBJ2-1
TGTGCCAGCAGTAGAGGGACCGTCTACAATGAGCAGTTCTTC
CASSRGTVYNEQFF
>TRBV30|NA|TRBD1|TRBJ1-4
TGTGCCTGGAAGGCGGGACAGGGGGTTGAAAAACTGTTTTTT
CAWKAGQGVEKLFF
>TRBV29-1|NA|NA|TRBJ1-1
TGCAGCGTAGCGAAGGGGGGGCTGAGTGAAGCTTTCTTT
CSVAKGGLSEAFF
>TRBV28|NA|TRBD1|TRBJ1-3
TGTGCCAGCAGGGCTTCGACAGGGAGCTCTGGAGCAAACACCATATATTTT
CASRASTGSSGANTIYF
>TRBV9|NA|NA|TRBJ2-2
TGTGCCAGCAGCGTACACTCTGAGACCGGGGAGCTGTTTTTT
CASSVHSETGELFF
>TRBV30|NA|TRBD1|TRBJ1-6
TGTGCCTGGACCAAGATCCGGGACAGCTTTAATTCACCCCTCCACTTT
CAWTKIRDSFNSPLHF
>TRBV7-8|NA|NA|TRBJ1-2
TGTGCCAGCAGCTTAACTGCTAACTATGGCTACACCTTC
CASSLTANYGYTF
>TRBV6-5|once|NA|TRBJ1-5
TGTGCCAGCAGTTACACGACAGCTGGCCCCCAGCATTTT
CASSYTTAGPQHF
>TRBV5-4|NA|NA|TRBJ1-2
TGTGCCAGCAGCTTCTCCAGGGGTCTGACTAACTATGGCTACACCTTC
CASSFSRGLTNYGYTF
>TRBV5-1|NA|NA|TRBJ1-6
TGCGCCAGCAGCTTGGCCGGGACGGGAGATTCACCCCTCCACTTT
CASSLAGTGDSPLHF
>TRBV5-1|NA|TRBD1|TRBJ1-1
TGCGCCAGCAGCCCGGGGACAGGGGGCGAGGATGAAGCTTTCTTT
CASSPGTGGEDEAFF
>TRBV28|NA|TRBD1|TRBJ1-5
TGTGCCAGCAGGCTCCTTACGGGACAGGGGTATAGCAATCAGCCCCAGCATTTT
CASRLLTGQGYSNQPQHF